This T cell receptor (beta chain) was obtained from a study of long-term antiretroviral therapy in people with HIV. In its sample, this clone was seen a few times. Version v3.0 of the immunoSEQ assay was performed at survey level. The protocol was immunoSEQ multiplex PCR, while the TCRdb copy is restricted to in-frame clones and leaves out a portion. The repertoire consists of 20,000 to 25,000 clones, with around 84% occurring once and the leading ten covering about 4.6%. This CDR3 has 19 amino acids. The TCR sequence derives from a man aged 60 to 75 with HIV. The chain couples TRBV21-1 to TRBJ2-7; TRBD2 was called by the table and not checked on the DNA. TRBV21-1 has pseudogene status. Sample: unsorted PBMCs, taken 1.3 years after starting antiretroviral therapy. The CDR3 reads CASTAGGQGLALGRYEQYF. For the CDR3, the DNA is TGTGCCAGCACAGCCGGCGGGCAGGGACTAGCGTTGGGACGCTACGAGCAGTACTTC.